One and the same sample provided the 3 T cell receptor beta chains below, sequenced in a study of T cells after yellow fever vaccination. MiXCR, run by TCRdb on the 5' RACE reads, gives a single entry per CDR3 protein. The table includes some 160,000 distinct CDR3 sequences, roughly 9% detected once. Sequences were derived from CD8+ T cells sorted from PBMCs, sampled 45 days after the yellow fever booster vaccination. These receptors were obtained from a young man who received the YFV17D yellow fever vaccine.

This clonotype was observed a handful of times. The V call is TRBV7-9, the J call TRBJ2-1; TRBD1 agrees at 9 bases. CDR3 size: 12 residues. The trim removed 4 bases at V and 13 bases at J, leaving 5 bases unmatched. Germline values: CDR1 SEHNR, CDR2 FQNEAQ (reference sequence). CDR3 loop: CASSWTGAGQFF. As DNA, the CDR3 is TGTGCCAGCAGCTGGACAGGGGCAGGACAGTTCTTC.

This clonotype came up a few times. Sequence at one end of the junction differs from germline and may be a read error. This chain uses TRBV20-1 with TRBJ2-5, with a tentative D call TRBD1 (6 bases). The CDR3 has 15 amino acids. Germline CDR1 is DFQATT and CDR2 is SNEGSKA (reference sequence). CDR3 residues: CSARGGQESQETQHF. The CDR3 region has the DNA TGCAGTGCAAGAGGGGGACAAGAGTCCCAAGAGACCCAGCACTTC.

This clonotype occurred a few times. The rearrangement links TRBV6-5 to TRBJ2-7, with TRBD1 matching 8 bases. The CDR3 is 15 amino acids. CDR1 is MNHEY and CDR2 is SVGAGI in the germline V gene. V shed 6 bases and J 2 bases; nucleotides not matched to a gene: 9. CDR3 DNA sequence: TGTGCCAGCAGCCCAGGACAGGGACCAGCCTACGAGCAGTACGTC. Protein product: CASSPGQGPAYEQYV.